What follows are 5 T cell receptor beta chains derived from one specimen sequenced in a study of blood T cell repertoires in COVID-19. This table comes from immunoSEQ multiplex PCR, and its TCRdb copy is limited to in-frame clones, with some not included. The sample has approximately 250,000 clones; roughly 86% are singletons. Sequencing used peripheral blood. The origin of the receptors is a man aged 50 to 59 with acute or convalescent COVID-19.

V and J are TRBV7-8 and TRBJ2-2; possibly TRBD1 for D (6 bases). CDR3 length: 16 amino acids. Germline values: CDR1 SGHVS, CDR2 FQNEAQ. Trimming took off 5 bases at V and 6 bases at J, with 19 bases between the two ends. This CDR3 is CASSAQGQGWSGELFF. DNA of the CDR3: TGTGCCAGCAGCGCTCAGGGACAAGGATGGTCCGGGGAGCTGTTTTTT.

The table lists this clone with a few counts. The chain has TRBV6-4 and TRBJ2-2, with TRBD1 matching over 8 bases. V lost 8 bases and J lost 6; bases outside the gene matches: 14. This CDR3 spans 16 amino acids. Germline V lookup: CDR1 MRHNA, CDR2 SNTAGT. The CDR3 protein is CASSDRGTTEAGELFF. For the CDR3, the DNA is TGTGCCAGCTCTGACAGGGGAACCACGGAGGCCGGGGAGCTGTTTTTT.

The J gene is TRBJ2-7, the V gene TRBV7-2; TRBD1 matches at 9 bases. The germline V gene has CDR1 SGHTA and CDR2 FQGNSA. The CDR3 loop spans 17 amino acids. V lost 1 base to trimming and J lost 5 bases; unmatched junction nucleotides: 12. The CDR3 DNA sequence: TGTGCCAGCAGCTTAGGTCCCGGGACAGGGACGTCCCACGAGCAGTACTTC. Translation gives CASSLGPGTGTSHEQYF.

The CDR3 reads CASSFSGGDTDTQYF. The CDR3 DNA reads as TGTGCCAGCAGCTTTAGCGGGGGGGACACAGATACGCAGTATTTT. The chain uses TRBV7-2 and TRBJ2-3, with 11 bases that match TRBD2. V was pared by 3 bases and J by 2 bases, with 1 base of the junction left unmatched. Germline values: CDR1 SGHTA, CDR2 FQGNSA. CDR3 size: 15 residues.

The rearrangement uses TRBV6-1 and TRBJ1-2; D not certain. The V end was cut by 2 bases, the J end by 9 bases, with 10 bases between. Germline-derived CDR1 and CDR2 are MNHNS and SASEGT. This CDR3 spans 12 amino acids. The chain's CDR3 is CASSETRGSYTF. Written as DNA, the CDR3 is TGTGCCAGCAGTGAAACGAGAGGGAGCTACACCTTC.